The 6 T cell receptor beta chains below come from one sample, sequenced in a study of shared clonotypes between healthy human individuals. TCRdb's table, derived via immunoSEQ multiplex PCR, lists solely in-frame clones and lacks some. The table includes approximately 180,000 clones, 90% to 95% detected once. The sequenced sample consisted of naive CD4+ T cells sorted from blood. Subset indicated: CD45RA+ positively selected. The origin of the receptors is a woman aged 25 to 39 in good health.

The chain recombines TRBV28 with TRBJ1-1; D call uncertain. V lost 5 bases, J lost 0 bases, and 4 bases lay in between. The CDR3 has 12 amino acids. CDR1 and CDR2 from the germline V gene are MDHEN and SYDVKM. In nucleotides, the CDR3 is TGTGCCAGCAGTACATTGAACACTGAAGCTTTCTTT. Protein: CASSTLNTEAFF.

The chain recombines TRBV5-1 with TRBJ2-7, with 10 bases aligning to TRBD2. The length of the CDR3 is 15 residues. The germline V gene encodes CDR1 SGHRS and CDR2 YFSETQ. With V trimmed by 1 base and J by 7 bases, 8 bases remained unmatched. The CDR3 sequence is CASSLSLAGASEQYF. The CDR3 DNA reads TGCGCCAGCAGCTTGTCGCTAGCGGGAGCAAGTGAGCAGTACTTC.

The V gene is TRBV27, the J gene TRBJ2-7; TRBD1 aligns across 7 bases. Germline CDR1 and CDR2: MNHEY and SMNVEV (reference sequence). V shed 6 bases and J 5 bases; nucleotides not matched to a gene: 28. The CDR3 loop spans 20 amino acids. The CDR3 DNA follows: TGTGCCAGCAGGCCTACGGGACAGTGGTCGGGCGCATCCTTCGGGAACGAGCAGTACTTC. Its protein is CASRPTGQWSGASFGNEQYF.

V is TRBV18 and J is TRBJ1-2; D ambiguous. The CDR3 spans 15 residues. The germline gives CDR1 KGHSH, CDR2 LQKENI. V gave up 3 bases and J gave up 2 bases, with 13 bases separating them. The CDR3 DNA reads TGTGCCAGCTCACCGCGAGAGGGATTAAACTATGGCTACACCTTC. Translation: CASSPREGLNYGYTF.

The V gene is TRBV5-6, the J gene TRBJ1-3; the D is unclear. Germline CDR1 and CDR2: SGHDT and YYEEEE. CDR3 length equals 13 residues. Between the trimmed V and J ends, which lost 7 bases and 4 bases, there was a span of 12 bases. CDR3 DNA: TGTGCCAGCGCGGTGGTATCGGGAAACACCATATATTTT. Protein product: CASAVVSGNTIYF.

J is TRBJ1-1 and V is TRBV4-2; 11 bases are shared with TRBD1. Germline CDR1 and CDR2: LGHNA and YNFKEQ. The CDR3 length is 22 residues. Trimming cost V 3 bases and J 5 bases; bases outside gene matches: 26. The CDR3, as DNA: TGTGCCAGCAGCCAGAGCCGACCGGCAGCCAAGATCGGGACAGGGGGTTGGACTGAAGCTTTCTTT. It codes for CASSQSRPAAKIGTGGWTEAFF.